The present T cell receptor (beta chain) was sequenced within a study of vaccination effects on CD4 cells after COVID-19. Study at large: Following the second dose by a median of 72 days, the post-vaccine samples were obtained. The study's findings and limits: The study found that only 1 of 255 vaccine-induced clones from healthy vaccinees cross-reacted with common cold coronaviruses.

Concerning this clone itself: Antigen unknown.

Method: immunoSEQ multiplex PCR; TCRdb's copy keeps in-frame clones and lacks some. The profile shows approximately 26,000 clones, less than 85% of them singletons. Antigen-specific CD4+ T cells were expanded with viral peptide pools in the ViraFEST assay before sequencing. When 10 to 11 days of culture had elapsed, CD4+ T cells were isolated. Each participant received a vaccine that was either BNT162b2 or mRNA-1273, given as two doses. None of the vaccinated had previously contracted SARS-CoV-2, and their nucleocapsid antibodies tested negative. J lost 6 bases, V lost 6 bases, and 8 bases had no gene match. The CDR3 is 14 residues long. Germline values: CDR1 SQVTM, CDR2 ANQGSEA.

Sequencing used CD4+ T cells from PBMCs cultured with HCoV-NL63 spike peptides, obtained after COVID-19 vaccination. This TCR was sampled from a human donor who received a COVID-19 vaccine. The V and J genes are TRBV29-1 and TRBJ1-4; 9 bases align to TRBD1. CDR3 sequence reads: CSVADRGSDEKLFF. The DNA for the CDR3 is TGCAGCGTGGCCGACAGGGGGTCGGATGAAAAACTGTTTTTT.